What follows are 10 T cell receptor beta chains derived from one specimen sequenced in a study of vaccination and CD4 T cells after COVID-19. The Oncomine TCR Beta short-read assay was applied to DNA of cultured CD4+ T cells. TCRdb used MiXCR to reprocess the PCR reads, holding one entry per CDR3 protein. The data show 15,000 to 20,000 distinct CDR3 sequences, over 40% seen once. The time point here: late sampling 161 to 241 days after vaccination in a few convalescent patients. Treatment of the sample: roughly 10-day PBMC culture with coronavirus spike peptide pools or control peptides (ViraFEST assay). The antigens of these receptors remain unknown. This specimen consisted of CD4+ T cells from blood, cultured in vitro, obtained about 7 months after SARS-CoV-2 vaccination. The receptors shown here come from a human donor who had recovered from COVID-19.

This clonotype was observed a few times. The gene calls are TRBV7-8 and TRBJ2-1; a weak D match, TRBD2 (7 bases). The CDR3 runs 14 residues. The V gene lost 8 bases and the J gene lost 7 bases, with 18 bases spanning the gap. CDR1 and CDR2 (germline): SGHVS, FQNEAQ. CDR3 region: CASAGRRGQNEQFF. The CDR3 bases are TGTGCCAGCGCCGGGCGGCGGGGGCAGAATGAGCAGTTCTTC.

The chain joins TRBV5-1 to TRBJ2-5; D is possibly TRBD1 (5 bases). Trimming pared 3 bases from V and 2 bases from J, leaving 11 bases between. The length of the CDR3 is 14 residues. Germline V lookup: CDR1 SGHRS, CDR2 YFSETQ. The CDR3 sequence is CASSSRQTQETQYF. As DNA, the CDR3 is TGCGCCAGCAGCTCGAGACAGACACAAGAGACCCAGTACTTC.

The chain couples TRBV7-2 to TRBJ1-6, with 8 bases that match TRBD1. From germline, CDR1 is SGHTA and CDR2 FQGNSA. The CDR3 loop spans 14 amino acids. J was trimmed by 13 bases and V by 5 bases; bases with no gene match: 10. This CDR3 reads CASSLGQGMEPLHF. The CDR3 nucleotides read TGTGCCAGCAGCCTAGGACAGGGTATGGAGCCCCTCCACTTT.

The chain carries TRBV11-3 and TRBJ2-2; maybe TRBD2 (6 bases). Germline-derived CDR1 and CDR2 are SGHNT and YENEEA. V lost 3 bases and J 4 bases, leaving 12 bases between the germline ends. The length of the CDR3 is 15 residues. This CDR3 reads CASSFGGIRTGELFF. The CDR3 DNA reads TGTGCCAGCAGCTTCGGAGGGATTCGCACCGGGGAGCTGTTTTTT. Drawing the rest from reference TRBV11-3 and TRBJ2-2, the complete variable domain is EAGVVQSPRYKIIEKKQPVAFWCNPISGHNTLYWYLQNLGQGPELLIRYENEEAVDDSQLPKDRFSAERLKGVDSTLKIQPAELGDSAVYLCASSFGGIRTGELFFGEGSRLTVL.

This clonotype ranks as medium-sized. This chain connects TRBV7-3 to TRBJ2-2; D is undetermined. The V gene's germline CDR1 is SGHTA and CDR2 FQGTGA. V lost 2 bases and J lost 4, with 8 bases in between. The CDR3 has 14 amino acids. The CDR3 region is CASSLRGGTGELFF. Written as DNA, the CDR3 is TGTGCCAGCAGCTTACGTGGTGGCACCGGGGAGCTGTTTTTT.

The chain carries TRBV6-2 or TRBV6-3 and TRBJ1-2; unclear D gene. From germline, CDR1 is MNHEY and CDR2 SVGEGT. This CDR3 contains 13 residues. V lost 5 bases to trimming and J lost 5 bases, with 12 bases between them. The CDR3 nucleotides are TGTGCCAGCAGTCTCTTAAGGGAATATGGCTACACCTTC. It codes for CASSLLREYGYTF.

CDR3 coding DNA: TGCGCCAGCAGCTTTTTTGGGCGGGAGTTCGGGACCCAGTACTTC. Protein sequence: CASSFFGREFGTQYF. The chain combines TRBV5-1 with TRBJ2-5, with 7 bases fitting TRBD2. The CDR3 consists of 15 residues. Trimming removed 2 bases from V and 7 bases from J; junction bases left unmatched: 11. Germline V gene sequence: CDR1 SGHRS, CDR2 YFSETQ.

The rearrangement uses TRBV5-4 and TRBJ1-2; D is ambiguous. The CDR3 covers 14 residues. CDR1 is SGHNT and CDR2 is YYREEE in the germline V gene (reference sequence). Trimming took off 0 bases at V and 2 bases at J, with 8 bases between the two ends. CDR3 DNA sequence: TGTGCCAGCAGCTTGGGGACGGAAAACTATGGCTACACCTTC. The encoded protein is CASSLGTENYGYTF.

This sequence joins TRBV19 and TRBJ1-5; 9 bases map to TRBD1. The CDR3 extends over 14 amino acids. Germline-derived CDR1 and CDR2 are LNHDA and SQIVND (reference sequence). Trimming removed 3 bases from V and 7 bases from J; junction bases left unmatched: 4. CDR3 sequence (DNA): TGTGCCAGTAGTATTACAGGGGGCGGCCAGCCCCAGCATTTT. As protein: CASSITGGGQPQHF. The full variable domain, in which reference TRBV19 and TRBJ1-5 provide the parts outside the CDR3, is DGGITQSPKYLFRKEGQNVTLSCEQNLNHDAMYWYRQDPGQGLRLIYYSQIVNDFQKGDIAEGYSVSREKKESFPLTVTSAQKNPTAFYLCASSITGGGQPQHFGDGTRLSIL.

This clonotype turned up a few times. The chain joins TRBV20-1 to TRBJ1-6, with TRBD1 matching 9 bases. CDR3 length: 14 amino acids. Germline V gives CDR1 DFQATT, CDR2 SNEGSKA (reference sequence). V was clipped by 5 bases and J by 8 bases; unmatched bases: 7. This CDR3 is CSARPGQGYSPLHF. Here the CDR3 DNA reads TGCAGTGCTCGACCGGGACAGGGCTATTCACCCCTCCACTTT.